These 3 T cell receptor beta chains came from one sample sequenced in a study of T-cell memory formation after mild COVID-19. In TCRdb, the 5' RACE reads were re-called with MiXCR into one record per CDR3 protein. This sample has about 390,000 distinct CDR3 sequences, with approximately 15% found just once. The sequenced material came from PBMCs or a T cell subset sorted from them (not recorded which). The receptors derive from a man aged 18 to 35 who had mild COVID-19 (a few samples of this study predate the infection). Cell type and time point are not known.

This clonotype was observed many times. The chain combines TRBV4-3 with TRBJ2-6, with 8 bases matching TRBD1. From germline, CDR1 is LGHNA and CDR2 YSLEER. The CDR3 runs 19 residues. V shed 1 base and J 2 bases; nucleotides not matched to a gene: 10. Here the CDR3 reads CASSQGLTGGNAGANVLTF. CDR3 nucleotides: TGCGCCAGCAGCCAAGGTCTCACAGGGGGAAATGCTGGGGCCAACGTCCTGACTTTC.

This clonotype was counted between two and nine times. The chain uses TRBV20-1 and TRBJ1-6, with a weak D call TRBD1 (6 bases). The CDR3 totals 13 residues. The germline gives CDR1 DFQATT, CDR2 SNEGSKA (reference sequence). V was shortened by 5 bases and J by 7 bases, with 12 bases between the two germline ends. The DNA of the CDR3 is TGCAGTGCTCCCCGACAGGCGAATTCACCCCTCCACTTT. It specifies CSAPRQANSPLHF.

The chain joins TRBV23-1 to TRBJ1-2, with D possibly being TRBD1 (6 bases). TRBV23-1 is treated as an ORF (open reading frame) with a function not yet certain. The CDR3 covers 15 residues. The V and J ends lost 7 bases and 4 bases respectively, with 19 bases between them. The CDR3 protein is CASTPGDGSFYGYTF. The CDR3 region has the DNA TGCGCCAGCACCCCAGGGGACGGATCATTCTATGGCTACACCTTC.